Presented here are 2 T cell receptor beta chains from one specimen sequenced in a study of Graves' ophthalmopathy and Graves' hyperthyroidism. The TCR beta CDR3 regions underwent amplification from RNA transcripts. An opening RT-PCR round employed HTBI primers and preceded a second-round multiplex PCR. A single record per CDR3 protein comes from TCRdb applying MiXCR to the multiplex PCR reads. The table records roughly 600,000 distinct CDR3 sequences, about 35% of them present only once. The sequencing input was peripheral blood or thyroid tissue (not recorded which). The source of these receptors is an adult man with Graves' hyperthyroidism.

This clonotype was counted at least ten times. CDR3 nucleotide sequence: TGTGCCAGCAGCTTGGTTTTGGGACAGGGTAATGAAAAACTGTTTTTT. Translating gives CASSLVLGQGNEKLFF. The chain links TRBV5-6 to TRBJ1-4, with 9 bases fitting TRBD1. The CDR3 sequence is 16 residues long. Germline trimming cut 0 bases from V and 4 bases from J; bases unmatched to any gene: 4. The germline V gene encodes CDR1 SGHDT and CDR2 YYEEEE.

A note on this clonotype: A much larger clone lies a single base off, so this may be a read error. The chain is built from TRBV5-8 and TRBJ1-6; tentatively, D is TRBD1 (5 bases). The CDR3 consists of 14 residues. Germline CDR1 and CDR2: SGHTS and YDEGEE. This chain's CDR3 is CASTRWQGNSLLHF. CDR3 in DNA: TGTGCCAGCACCCGGTGGCAGGGTAATTCACTCCTCCACTTT.